Here is one TCR beta chain with its context. Its antigen is as yet unknown. This entry comes from a study of T cell responses to AZD1222 COVID-19 vaccine. Study background: Second-dose intervals of approximately 4 or approximately 12 weeks were pooled.

Study-level results: Spike-specific TCR breadth and depth rose after two AZD1222 doses. Clonal diversity may have been underestimated in mostly white British donors. Distributed over spike, vaccine-associated CD4 TCRs predominated at 160-218 and 743-854.

Between the trimmed V and J ends, which lost 0 bases and 2 bases, there was a span of 9 bases. Germline assignment: CDR1 SGHRS and CDR2 YFSETQ. The CDR3 has 15 residues. TCRdb's copy holds only in-frame clones and misses some; the assay was immunoSEQ multiplex PCR. This sample yields over 150,000 clones, of which roughly 90% are seen a single time; 15% to 20% belongs to the top ten. Specimen: peripheral blood, collected on day 0 of AZD1222 vaccination. The sequence derives from an adult in good health. The chain employs TRBV5-1 and TRBJ1-5; possible D gene TRBD1, 5 bases. CDR3 loop: CASSLEGAGNQPQHF. For the CDR3, the DNA is TGCGCCAGCAGCTTGGAAGGGGCTGGCAATCAGCCCCAGCATTTT.